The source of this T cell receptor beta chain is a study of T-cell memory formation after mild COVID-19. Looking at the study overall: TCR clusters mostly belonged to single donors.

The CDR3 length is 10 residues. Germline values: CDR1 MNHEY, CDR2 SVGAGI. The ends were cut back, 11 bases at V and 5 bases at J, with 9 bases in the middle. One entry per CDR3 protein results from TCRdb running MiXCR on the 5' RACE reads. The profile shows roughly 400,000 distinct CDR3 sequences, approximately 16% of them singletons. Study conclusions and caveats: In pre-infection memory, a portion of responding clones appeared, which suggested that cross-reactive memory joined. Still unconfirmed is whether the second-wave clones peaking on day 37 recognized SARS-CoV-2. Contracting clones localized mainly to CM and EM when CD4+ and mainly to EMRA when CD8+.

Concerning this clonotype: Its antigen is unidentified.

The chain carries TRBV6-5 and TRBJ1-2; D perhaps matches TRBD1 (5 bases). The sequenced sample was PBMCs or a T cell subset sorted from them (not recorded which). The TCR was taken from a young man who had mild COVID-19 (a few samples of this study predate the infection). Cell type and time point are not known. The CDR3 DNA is TGTGCCGGGCGGGGGTATGGCTACACCTTC. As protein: CAGRGYGYTF.